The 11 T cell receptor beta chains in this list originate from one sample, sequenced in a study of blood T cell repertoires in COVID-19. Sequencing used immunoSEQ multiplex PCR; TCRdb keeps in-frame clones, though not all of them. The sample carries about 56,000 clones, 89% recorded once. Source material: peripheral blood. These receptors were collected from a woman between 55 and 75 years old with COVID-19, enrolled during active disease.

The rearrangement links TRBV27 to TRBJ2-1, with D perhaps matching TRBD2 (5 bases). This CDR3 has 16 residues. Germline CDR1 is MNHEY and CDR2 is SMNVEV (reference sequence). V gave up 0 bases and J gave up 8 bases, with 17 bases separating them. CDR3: CASSLSWLAAFDEQFF. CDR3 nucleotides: TGTGCCAGCAGTTTATCGTGGCTAGCTGCCTTCGATGAGCAGTTCTTC.

The CDR3 loop is CASSTLSGRDEQFF. The CDR3 bases are TGTGCCAGTAGTACCCTTAGCGGGAGGGATGAGCAGTTCTTC. The J gene is TRBJ2-1, the V gene TRBV19; TRBD2 matches 11 bases. The CDR3 contains 14 residues. Germline V gene sequence: CDR1 LNHDA, CDR2 SQIVND (reference sequence). V dropped 4 bases and J dropped 8; count of bases not matched to a gene: 4.

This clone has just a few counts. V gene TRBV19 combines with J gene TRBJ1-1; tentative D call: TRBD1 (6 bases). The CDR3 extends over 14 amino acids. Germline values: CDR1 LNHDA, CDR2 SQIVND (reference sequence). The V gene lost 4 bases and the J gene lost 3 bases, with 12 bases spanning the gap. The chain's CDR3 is CASSTPGEHTEAFF. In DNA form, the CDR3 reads TGTGCCAGTAGTACTCCAGGGGAGCACACTGAAGCTTTCTTT.

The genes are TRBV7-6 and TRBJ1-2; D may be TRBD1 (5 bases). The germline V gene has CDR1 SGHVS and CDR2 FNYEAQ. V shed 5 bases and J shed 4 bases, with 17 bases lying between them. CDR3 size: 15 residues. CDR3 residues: CASSLGDRLTYGYTF. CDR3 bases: TGTGCCAGCAGCCTAGGTGACAGACTTACCTATGGCTACACCTTC.

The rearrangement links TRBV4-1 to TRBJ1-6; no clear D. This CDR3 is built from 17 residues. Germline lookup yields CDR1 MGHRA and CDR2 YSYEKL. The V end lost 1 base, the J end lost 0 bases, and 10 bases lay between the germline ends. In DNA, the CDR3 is TGCGCCAGCAGCCAAGCAGTGGGCAGCTCCTATAATTCACCCCTCCACTTT. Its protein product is CASSQAVGSSYNSPLHF.

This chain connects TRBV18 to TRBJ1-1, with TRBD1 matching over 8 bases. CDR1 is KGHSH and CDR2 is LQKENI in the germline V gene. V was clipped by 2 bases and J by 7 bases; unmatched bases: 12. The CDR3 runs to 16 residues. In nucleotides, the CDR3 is TGTGCCAGCTCACCAAGCGTAGGTTCAGGGGGCAGTGAAGCTTTCTTT. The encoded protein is CASSPSVGSGGSEAFF.

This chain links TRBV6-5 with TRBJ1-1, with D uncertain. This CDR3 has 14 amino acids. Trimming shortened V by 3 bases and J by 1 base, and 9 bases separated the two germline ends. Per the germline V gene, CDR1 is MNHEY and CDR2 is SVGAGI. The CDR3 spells CASSYGLTNTEAFF. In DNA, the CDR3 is TGTGCCAGCAGTTATGGACTTACGAACACTGAAGCTTTCTTT.

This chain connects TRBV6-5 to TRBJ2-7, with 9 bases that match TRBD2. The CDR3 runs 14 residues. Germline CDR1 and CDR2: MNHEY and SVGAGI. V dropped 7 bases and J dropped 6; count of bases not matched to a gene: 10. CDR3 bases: TGTGCCAGCATCGAAGGAATGACTAGCGGCGAGCAGTACTTC. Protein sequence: CASIEGMTSGEQYF.

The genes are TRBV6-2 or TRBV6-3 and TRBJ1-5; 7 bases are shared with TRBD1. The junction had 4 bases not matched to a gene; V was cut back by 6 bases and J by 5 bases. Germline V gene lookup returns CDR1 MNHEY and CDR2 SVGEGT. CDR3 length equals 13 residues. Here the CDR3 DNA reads TGTGCCAGCAGCCCCGACAGGGATCAGCCCCAGCATTTT. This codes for CASSPDRDQPQHF.

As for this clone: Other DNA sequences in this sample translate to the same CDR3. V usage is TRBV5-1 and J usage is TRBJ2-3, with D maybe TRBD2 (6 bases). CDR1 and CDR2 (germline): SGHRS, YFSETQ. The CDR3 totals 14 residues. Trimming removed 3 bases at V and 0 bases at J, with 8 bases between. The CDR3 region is CASSSGTSTDTQYF. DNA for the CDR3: TGCGCCAGCAGCTCCGGGACTAGCACAGATACGCAGTATTTT.

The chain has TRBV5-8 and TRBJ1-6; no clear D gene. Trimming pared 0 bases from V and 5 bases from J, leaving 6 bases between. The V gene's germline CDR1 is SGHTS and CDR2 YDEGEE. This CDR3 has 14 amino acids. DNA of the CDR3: TGTGCCAGCAGCTTGGCTGTAAATAATTCACCCCTCCACTTT. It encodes CASSLAVNNSPLHF.